This T cell receptor beta chain derives from a study of T-cell memory formation after mild COVID-19. Germline CDR1 reads DFQATT; CDR2 reads SNEGSKA (reference sequence). The CDR3 runs to 16 residues. The junction had 13 bases not matched to a gene; V was cut back by 3 bases and J by 5 bases. TCRdb called the 5' RACE reads again in MiXCR, with one record for every CDR3 protein. This table holds hundreds of thousands of distinct CDR3 sequences, 20% to 25% found once. This clonotype showed up just a few times. This TCR was recovered from a man between 18 and 29 years old who had mild COVID-19 (a few samples of this study predate the infection). Cell type and time point are not known. Sequencing used PBMCs or a T cell subset sorted from them (not recorded which). The rearrangement joins TRBV20-1 to TRBJ1-5; 7 bases match TRBD1. As DNA, the CDR3 is TGCAGTGCTAGTCCTTTGGCGACAGGGAATTATCAGCCCCAGCATTTT. Translating gives CSASPLATGNYQPQHF.